This T cell receptor (beta chain) was sequenced during a study of T cells after yellow fever vaccination. At the level of the study: Cell sorting separated EM, EMRA, CM and Tscm memory subsets by CD3, CD45RA, CCR7 and CD95. Findings and caveats of the study: Post-booster repertoires again held most primary-vaccination clones (about 95% CD4, 85% to 90% CD8).

This clonotype was found many times. With 6 bases removed from V and 8 bases from J, the gap between germline ends came to 16 bases. The CDR3 is 12 residues long. Germline values: CDR1 SQVTM, CDR2 ANQGSEA. TCRdb re-called the 5' RACE reads through MiXCR, storing one row per CDR3 protein. This table holds over 45,000 distinct CDR3 sequences, about 5% found once. The source material was PBMCs, either bulk or a sorted T-cell subset (CD4+, CD8+, memory, or dextramer-sorted; not recorded which), sampled on the day of the yellow fever booster vaccination. The receptor was derived from a man aged 18-30 years who received the YFV17D yellow fever vaccine. V usage is TRBV29-1 and J usage is TRBJ1-1; tentatively, D is TRBD1 (6 bases). The CDR3 protein is CSVPVGGAEAFF. The CDR3 bases are TGCAGCGTCCCGGTGGGGGGGGCCGAAGCTTTCTTT.